Listed below are T cell receptor beta chains from one sample, sequenced in a study of prognosis after radiotherapy for stage I lung cancer. A single record per CDR3 protein comes from TCRdb applying MiXCR to the multiplex PCR reads. There are about 17,000 distinct CDR3 sequences in the sample; approximately 15% occur only once, and more than 35% lies in the top ten. Sequencing was performed on PBMCs, taken before or after stereotactic body radiation therapy (not recorded which). All receptors come from a donor aged 50 or older with non-small cell lung cancer. CDR3s include the opening cysteine and the closing phenylalanine or tryptophan. The D gene is left open where the match is weak. Part of the rows lack a size; the others show once, few, many or a class for expanded clones.

abundance | d_gene | j_gene | v_gene | CDR3aa | CDR3nt
many | . | TRBJ2-7 | TRBV11-3 | CASSWDRAEQYF | TGTGCCAGCAGCTGGGACCGTGCCGAGCAGTACTTC
many | TRBD2 | TRBJ2-7 | TRBV11-2 | CASSQGLAYEQYF | TGTGCCAGCAGCCAGGGACTAGCCTACGAGCAGTACTTC
many | . | TRBJ1-2 | TRBV7-2 | CASSQDSYGYTF | TGTGCCAGCAGCCAAGACAGCTATGGCTACACCTTC
many | . | TRBJ1-6 | TRBV7-2 | CASSPSPNSPLHF | TGTGCCAGCAGCCCTTCGCCGAATTCACCCCTCCACTTT
medium-sized | . | TRBJ2-1 | TRBV4-1 | CASSQEKGRIEQFF | TGCGCCAGCAGCCAAGAAAAGGGGAGAATTGAGCAGTTCTTC
medium-sized | TRBD1 | TRBJ2-1 | TRBV27 | CASTDRGSGEQFF | TGTGCCAGCACGGACAGGGGGTCGGGTGAGCAGTTCTTC
many | . | TRBJ2-1 | TRBV7-8 | CASSLAPPSWVAEQFF | TGTGCCAGCAGCTTAGCGCCCCCCTCATGGGTAGCTGAGCAGTTCTTC
many | . | TRBJ1-1 | TRBV28 | CASSLLIDTEAFF | TGTGCCAGCAGTTTATTAATAGACACTGAAGCTTTCTTT
many | . | TRBJ1-6 | TRBV7-2 | CASSLPTAVGYNSPLHF | TGTGCCAGCAGCTTACCAACGGCTGTAGGGTATAATTCACCCCTCCACTTT
many | TRBD2 | TRBJ2-5 | TRBV4-2 | CASSHGLADQETQYF | TGTGCCAGCAGCCACGGACTAGCTGATCAAGAGACCCAGTACTTC
medium-sized | . | TRBJ1-2 | TRBV30 | CAWSVLAADYGYTF | TGTGCCTGGAGTGTATTGGCGGCAGACTATGGCTACACCTTC
many | TRBD1 | TRBJ2-3 | TRBV3-1 | CASSRTGGATTDTQYF | TGTGCCAGCAGTCGGACAGGGGGCGCGACCACAGATACGCAGTATTTT
many | TRBD1 | TRBJ2-2 | TRBV24-1 | CATRDRRSHTGELFF | TGTGCCACCAGGGACAGGAGGTCGCACACCGGGGAGCTGTTTTTT
. | . | TRBJ1-2 | TRBV12-3/TRBV12-4 | CASRRGRYGYTF | TGTGCCAGCAGGAGGGGCCGCTATGGCTACACCTTC
. | TRBD1 | TRBJ2-7 | TRBV6-2/TRBV6-3 | CASSEAFGQGSYEQYF | TGTGCCAGCAGTGAAGCGTTCGGACAGGGATCCTACGAGCAGTACTTC
many | . | TRBJ2-5 | TRBV5-1 | CASSLGWAQETQYF | TGCGCCAGCAGCTTGGGTTGGGCACAAGAGACCCAGTACTTC
many | . | TRBJ1-2 | TRBV2 | CASSEANGWDGYTF | TGTGCCAGCAGTGAAGCGAACGGATGGGATGGCTACACCTTC
many | . | TRBJ1-6 | TRBV12-3/TRBV12-4 | CASKFGYNSPLHF | TGTGCCAGCAAGTTCGGTTATAATTCACCCCTCCACTTT
many | . | TRBJ2-2 | TRBV5-6 | CASSFGSTDGELFF | TGTGCCAGCAGCTTCGGGAGTACGGACGGGGAGCTGTTTTTT
many | . | TRBJ1-2 | TRBV6-5 | CASSSPTSNYGYTF | TGTGCCAGCAGTTCCCCAACATCTAACTATGGCTACACCTTC
once | TRBD2 | TRBJ2-7 | TRBV7-6 | CASSFLGTSGQYEQYF | TGTGCCAGCAGCTTCCTCGGGACTAGCGGCCAGTACGAGCAGTACTTC
many | TRBD2 | TRBJ2-7 | TRBV4-3 | CASSPGTSGRSEQYF | TGCGCCAGCAGCCCCGGGACTAGCGGGAGGAGCGAGCAGTACTTC
many | TRBD1 | TRBJ2-3 | TRBV19 | CASSTRQGTQYF | TGTGCCAGTAGTACCCGACAGGGGACGCAGTATTTT
. | TRBD1 | TRBJ2-1 | TRBV24-1 | CATSSRGTGRHNEQFF | TGTGCCACCAGCAGTCGCGGGACAGGGCGGCACAATGAGCAGTTCTTC
many | . | TRBJ1-2 | TRBV7-3 | CASSLNTGGYGYTF | TGTGCCAGCAGCTTAAATACGGGCGGCTATGGCTACACCTTC
many | TRBD2 | TRBJ2-5 | TRBV9 | CASSVAEGGPRETQYF | TGTGCCAGCAGCGTAGCAGAGGGAGGGCCTCGGGAGACCCAGTACTTC
many | . | TRBJ2-1 | TRBV7-7 | CASSLEGGNEQFF | TGTGCCAGCAGCTTAGAGGGCGGCAATGAGCAGTTCTTC
many | . | TRBJ2-5 | TRBV4-2 | CASSQAADPIETQYF | TGTGCCAGCAGCCAAGCGGCGGACCCCATCGAGACCCAGTACTTC
many | TRBD1 | TRBJ1-5 | TRBV5-1 | CASSRDRGGPQHF | TGCGCCAGCAGTCGGGACAGGGGGGGGCCCCAGCATTTT